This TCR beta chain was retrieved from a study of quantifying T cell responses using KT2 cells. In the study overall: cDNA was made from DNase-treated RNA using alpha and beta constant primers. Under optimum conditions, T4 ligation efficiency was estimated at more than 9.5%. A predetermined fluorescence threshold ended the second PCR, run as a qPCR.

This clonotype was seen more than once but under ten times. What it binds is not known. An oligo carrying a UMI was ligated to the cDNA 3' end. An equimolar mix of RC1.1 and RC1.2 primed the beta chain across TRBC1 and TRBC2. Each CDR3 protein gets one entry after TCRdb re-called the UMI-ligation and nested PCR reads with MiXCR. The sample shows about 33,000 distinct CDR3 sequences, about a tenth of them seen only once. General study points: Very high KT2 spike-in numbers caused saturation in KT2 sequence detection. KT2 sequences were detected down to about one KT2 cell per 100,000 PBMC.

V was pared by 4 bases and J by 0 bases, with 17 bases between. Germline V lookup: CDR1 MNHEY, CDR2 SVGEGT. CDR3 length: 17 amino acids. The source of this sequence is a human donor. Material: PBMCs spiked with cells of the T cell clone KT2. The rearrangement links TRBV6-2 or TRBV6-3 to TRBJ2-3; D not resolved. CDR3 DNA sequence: TGTGCCAGCAGTTCCCTCCGGTGGGCACCTAGCACAGATACGCAGTATTTT. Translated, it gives CASSSLRWAPSTDTQYF.